The sample holds many counts of the clone carrying this T cell receptor (beta chain). The source of the sample is a study of blood T cells in healthy people across ages. A sample-barcoded 5' primer and a J-beta primer mix were used in a second PCR of roughly 6 to 11 cycles. Every molecule of cDNA carried a tag from a template-switch adaptor with 12 random nucleotides. No fewer than 2.5 million CDR3-containing paired-end reads came from each sample. TCRdb itself ran the 5' RACE reads through MiXCR, one entry per CDR3 protein. The sample includes about 1.6 million distinct CDR3 sequences, almost 35% of them seen just once. This CDR3 contains 17 residues. Germline V CDR1 and CDR2: MNHEY, SMNVEV (reference sequence). Trimming shortened V by 1 base and J by 0 bases, and 16 bases separated the two germline ends.

The chain combines TRBV27 with TRBJ2-7; D may be TRBD1 or TRBD2 (6 bases each). The sequencing sample was made of blood. The sequence derives from a woman aged 25 to 39 in good health. The CDR3 here is CASSLYGMGGSSYEQYF. Written as DNA, the CDR3 is TGTGCCAGCAGTTTATACGGAATGGGGGGCAGCTCCTACGAGCAGTACTTC.